The next 8 T cell receptor beta chains were all read from a single sample in a study of somatic mutations in T cells in chronic GVHD. The method was immunoSEQ multiplex PCR; TCRdb's version includes in-frame clones alone and lacks a portion of them. The sample has 12,000 to 15,000 clones, around 82% seen once. The sequencing sample was made of Vbeta20-negative CD4+ T cells from blood. These receptors were collected from a male patient aged 45-60 years with chronic graft-versus-host disease. Some T cells here may be from the graft donor.

The chain has TRBV7-2 and TRBJ1-2, with 7 bases lining up with TRBD1. V trimming: 1 base; J trimming: 4 bases; junction bases outside the gene matches: 6. Per the germline V gene, CDR1 is SGHTA and CDR2 is FQGNSA. The CDR3 sequence is 15 residues long. The CDR3 DNA follows: TGTGCCAGCAGCTTAGGCCAAGGACAGGCCTATGGCTACACCTTC. It is translated as CASSLGQGQAYGYTF.

The chain links TRBV28 to TRBJ2-7; a weak D match, TRBD2 (6 bases). This CDR3 region has 14 residues. V was trimmed by 10 bases and J by 3 bases, leaving 19 bases between them. Germline V gene data show CDR1 as MDHEN and CDR2 as SYDVKM. This chain's CDR3 is CATLGGSGGYEQYF. CDR3 bases: TGTGCCACCCTGGGGGGTTCTGGGGGCTACGAGCAGTACTTC.

V is TRBV7-9 and J is TRBJ1-1; D might be TRBD1 (5 bases). The V gene lost 3 bases and the J gene lost 3 bases, with 11 bases spanning the gap. CDR1 is SEHNR, CDR2 FQNEAQ, per germline (reference sequence). CDR3 length: 14 amino acids. This CDR3 is CASSLVGGDTEAFF. As DNA, the CDR3 is TGTGCCAGCAGCTTGGTGGGGGGGGACACTGAAGCTTTCTTT.

This chain connects TRBV5-4 to TRBJ2-7; perhaps TRBD2 as D (5 bases). This CDR3 region has 15 residues. Germline values: CDR1 SGHNT, CDR2 YYREEE (reference sequence). Trimming removed 4 bases from V and 0 bases from J, with 14 bases in between. This chain's CDR3 is CASSRRGISSYEQYF. CDR3 DNA sequence: TGTGCCAGCAGCCGAAGAGGGATAAGCTCCTACGAGCAGTACTTC.

J is TRBJ2-3 and V is TRBV11-2; tentatively, D is TRBD1 (7 bases). CDR1 and CDR2 from the germline V gene are SGHAT and FQNNGV. This CDR3 has 16 amino acids. Trimming cost V 4 bases and J 4 bases, with 18 bases left between them. The CDR3 loop reads CASSYGGRGSADTQYF. The CDR3 DNA follows: TGTGCCAGCAGCTACGGGGGCAGGGGGAGTGCAGATACGCAGTATTTT.

This clone was picked up a small number of times. The chain uses TRBV27 and TRBJ2-7, with 10 bases lining up with TRBD2. This CDR3 has 15 residues. Unmatched junction bases numbered 11, after V lost 6 bases and J lost 6 bases. Germline lookup yields CDR1 MNHEY and CDR2 SMNVEV (reference sequence). CDR3 bases: TGTGCCAGCAGCGGGAGCGGGAGGGCCCCGTCCGAGCAGTACTTC. It specifies CASSGSGRAPSEQYF.

This chain connects TRBV5-4 to TRBJ1-6; 8 bases fit TRBD1. Looked up from germline, CDR1 is SGHNT and CDR2 is YYREEE (reference sequence). This CDR3 is 14 amino acids long. After removal of 4 bases from V and 9 bases from J, the junction contained 6 bases not matched to a gene. In nucleotides, the CDR3 is TGTGCCAGCAGCCCGGGGACAGGAGGTTCACCCCTCCACTTT. It encodes CASSPGTGGSPLHF. The full variable domain, in which reference TRBV5-4 and TRBJ1-6 provide the parts outside the CDR3, is ETGVTQSPTHLIKTRGQQVTLRCSSQSGHNTVSWYQQALGQGPQFIFQYYREEENGRGNFPPRFSGLQFPNYSSELNVNALELDDSALYLCASSPGTGGSPLHFGNGTRLTVT.

The chain couples TRBV19 to TRBJ1-2; possible D gene TRBD1, 6 bases. Trimming took off 6 bases at V and 0 bases at J, with 11 bases between the two ends. The germline gives CDR1 LNHDA, CDR2 SQIVND (reference sequence). There are 14 residues in the CDR3. The CDR3 is CASRRTEPNYGYTF. The CDR3 bases are TGTGCCAGTAGGCGGACAGAACCTAACTATGGCTACACCTTC. The full variable domain, completed using reference TRBV19 and TRBJ1-2, is DGGITQSPKYLFRKEGQNVTLSCEQNLNHDAMYWYRQDPGQGLRLIYYSQIVNDFQKGDIAEGYSVSREKKESFPLTVTSAQKNPTAFYLCASRRTEPNYGYTFGSGTRLTVV.